The 18 T cell receptor beta chains reported below all come from one sample, sequenced in a study of cytomegalovirus exposure and HLA in healthy donors (TCRdb year 2017). Library construction relied on the immunoSEQ multiplex PCR assay. For the multiplex PCR, a mixture combining 60 forward primers for TCR Vbeta segments and 13 reverse primers for TCR Jbeta segments was used. The table was pulled from immuneACCESS by TCRdb, which kept in-frame rearrangements only. Such tables lose some clones; where checked, under half of the loss comes from unresolved V genes, and the rest has no known cause. Across this sample there are 100,000 or so clones, with around 81% seen only once. The ten largest clones take up around 2% of the sample. The sample was PBMCs. The origin of the receptors is a man in his late teens or twenties in good health and CMV-seronegative.

The chain combines TRBV9 with TRBJ2-5; 13 bases fit TRBD2. This CDR3 is 17 amino acids long. CDR1 is SGDLS, CDR2 YYNGEE, per germline. The J segment lost 4 bases and the V segment lost 0 bases, leaving 6 bases of the junction unmatched. CDR3 region: CASSVGTSGGILETQYF. Written as DNA, the CDR3 is TGTGCCAGCAGCGTAGGGACTAGCGGGGGAATACTAGAGACCCAGTACTTC. Full variable domain (missing parts from reference TRBV9 and TRBJ2-5): DSGVTQTPKHLITATGQRVTLRCSPRSGDLSVYWYQQSLDQGLQFLIQYYNGEERAKGNILERFSAQQFPDLHSELNLSSLELGDSALYFCASSVGTSGGILETQYFGPGTRLLVL.

By sample share, this clone is medium-sized. The genes are TRBV6-1 and TRBJ1-1; D perhaps matches TRBD1 (6 bases). This CDR3 is 13 amino acids long. Trimming cost V 5 bases and J 1 base, with 8 bases left between them. Germline loops: CDR1 MNHNS, CDR2 SASEGT. CDR3 sequence: CASSHRENTEAFF. The CDR3 DNA follows: TGTGCCAGCAGTCACAGGGAGAACACTGAAGCTTTCTTT.

The chain joins TRBV6-5 to TRBJ2-3, with D perhaps TRBD1 (6 bases). The V end lost 7 bases, the J end lost 8 bases, and 13 bases lay between the germline ends. CDR1 and CDR2 (germline): MNHEY, SVGAGI. The CDR3 has 12 amino acids. CDR3 nucleotide sequence: TGTGCCAGCATCCACGAAGGGGGTACGCAGTATTTT. Protein product: CASIHEGGTQYF.

This chain joins TRBV19 and TRBJ2-2, with D tentatively TRBD1 (6 bases). The V gene lost 3 bases and the J gene lost 6 bases, with 8 bases spanning the gap. Germline V CDR1 and CDR2: LNHDA, SQIVND (reference sequence). The CDR3 runs 13 residues. CDR3 region: CASSITGSGELFF. Here the CDR3 DNA reads TGTGCCAGTAGTATCACAGGGTCCGGGGAGCTGTTTTTT.

The CDR3 DNA is TGTGCCAGCAGCCGTGGCGGGACAGGCGATAATCAGCCCCAGCATTTT. Translating gives CASSRGGTGDNQPQHF. The chain recombines TRBV7-9 with TRBJ1-5; TRBD1 agrees at 8 bases. CDR1 is SEHNR and CDR2 is FQNEAQ in the germline V gene (reference sequence). With V trimmed by 5 bases and J by 4 bases, 10 bases remained unmatched. The CDR3 is made up of 16 amino acids.

J is TRBJ2-1 and V is TRBV5-1, with 11 nucleotides matching TRBD2. Unmatched junction bases numbered 7, after V lost 3 bases and J lost 8 bases. Per germline, CDR1 SGHRS and CDR2 YFSETQ. The CDR3 runs 15 residues. CDR3 nucleotide sequence: TGCGCCAGCAGCTCGAACATAGCGGGGGGGCATGAGCAGTTCTTC. Its translation is CASSSNIAGGHEQFF.

As to this clone: Its ends do not fully match the called genes, so a read error is possible. Other nucleotide sequences from this sample produce the same CDR3. The chain carries TRBV27 and TRBJ1-6, with a possible D match to TRBD1 (5 bases). The CDR3 has 17 amino acids. The germline gives CDR1 MNHEY, CDR2 SMNVEV (reference sequence). CDR3 DNA sequence: TGTGCCAGCAGTCCAACCTCCAGGGATACCTATAATTCCCCCCTCCACTTT. Its translation: CASSPTSRDTYNSPLHF.

The chain recombines TRBV13 with TRBJ2-3, with a possible D match to TRBD2 (6 bases). The CDR3 is 15 residues long. Germline lookup yields CDR1 PRHDT and CDR2 FYEKMQ (reference sequence). The germline V and J ends were trimmed by 5 bases and 2 bases, with 14 bases remaining between them. The CDR3 bases are TGTGCCAGCAGCGTGGGACTGCTCAACACAGATACGCAGTATTTT. The encoded protein is CASSVGLLNTDTQYF.

This clone was seen a few times. This chain links TRBV18 with TRBJ2-5; D unclear. CDR3 length: 14 amino acids. Germline values: CDR1 KGHSH, CDR2 LQKENI. Trimming removed 3 bases from V and 4 bases from J, with 12 bases in between. CDR3 region: CASSPQAGRETQYF. In nucleotides, the CDR3 is TGTGCCAGCTCACCTCAAGCTGGTCGAGAGACCCAGTACTTC.

This clone was observed a handful of times. The chain carries TRBV5-4 and TRBJ2-7; D perhaps matches TRBD1 (6 bases). The CDR3 runs to 15 residues. Germline V gene data show CDR1 as SGHNT and CDR2 as YYREEE (reference sequence). The germline V and J ends were trimmed by 3 bases and 6 bases, with 19 bases remaining between them. CDR3 DNA sequence: TGTGCCAGCAGCTCAGCCGGGACAACAAGGAGCGAGCAGTACTTC. Translation: CASSSAGTTRSEQYF.

J is TRBJ1-5 and V is TRBV2, with D unclear. CDR3 length: 14 residues. V was clipped by 3 bases and J by 7 bases, with 13 bases between them. Germline-derived CDR1 and CDR2 are SNHLY and FYNNEI. As DNA, the CDR3 is TGTGCCAGCAGTGAGGAGCTCCAAGGACAGCCCCAGCATTTT. Protein product: CASSEELQGQPQHF. Supplemented by reference TRBV2 and TRBJ1-5, the full variable domain reads EPEVTQTPSHQVTQMGQEVILRCVPISNHLYFYWYRQILGQKVEFLVSFYNNEISEKSEIFDDQFSVERPDGSNFTLKIRSTKLEDSAMYFCASSEELQGQPQHFGDGTRLSIL.

This clone came up once. DNA for the CDR3: TGTGCCAGCTCACGCATGGTACTGACAGGGCATCGAGATGAAAAACTGTTTTTT. Protein sequence: CASSRMVLTGHRDEKLFF. The genes are TRBV18 and TRBJ1-4; 7 bases are shared with TRBD1. CDR1 KGHSH and CDR2 LQKENI come from the germline V gene. This CDR3 spans 18 amino acids. With 4 bases clipped from V and 6 bases from J, the junction kept 17 bases outside the gene matches.

V is TRBV30 and J is TRBJ2-5; D call uncertain. V lost 0 bases and J 5 bases, leaving 7 bases between the germline ends. Germline CDR1 is GTSNPN and CDR2 is SVGIG (reference sequence). This CDR3 is built from 12 residues. CDR3 coding DNA: TGTGCCTGGAGTGTTCGGCGGGAGACCCAGTACTTC. It is translated as CAWSVRRETQYF.

This rearrangement joins TRBV14 to TRBJ2-1; D perhaps matches TRBD1 (6 bases). The CDR3 has 17 residues. The V gene lost 2 bases and the J gene lost 4 bases, with 18 bases spanning the gap. CDR1 is SGHDN, CDR2 FVKESK, per germline. The CDR3 loop reads CASSQPYSQGLYNEQFF. DNA of the CDR3: TGTGCCAGCAGCCAACCCTACTCCCAGGGGCTTTACAATGAGCAGTTCTTC.

With regard to this clone: An end of the junction does not agree with germline; a read error may underlie this. This CDR3 is also generated by other DNA sequences in the sample. The chain joins TRBV19 to TRBJ2-3, with 9 bases lining up with TRBD2. Germline lookup yields CDR1 LNHDA and CDR2 SQIVND (reference sequence). The CDR3 runs 15 residues. The CDR3 is CASSPRRGGGDTQYF. In DNA, the CDR3 is TGTGCCAGTAGCCCCAGGCGGGGGGGCGGAGATACGCAGTACTTT.

Notes on this clone: At one of its ends the junction is not consistent with the germline gene, which may arise from a read error. Other DNA sequences in this specimen translate into the identical CDR3. This sequence joins TRBV10-1 and TRBJ2-1, with 9 bases that match TRBD2. CDR3 length equals 15 residues. Germline loops: CDR1 WNHNN, CDR2 SYGVQD (reference sequence). The CDR3 sequence: CASSELLAGYNEQFF. In nucleotides, the CDR3 is TGCGCCAGCAGTGAACTACTAGCGGGCTACAATGAACAGTTCTTC.

The chain couples TRBV6-6 to TRBJ2-5; a possible D gene is TRBD2 (5 bases). This CDR3 is 16 amino acids long. V shed 1 base and J shed 3 bases, with 15 bases lying between them. The germline V gene has CDR1 MNHNY and CDR2 SVGAGI (reference sequence). This CDR3 reads CASSYLRADGKETQYF. The CDR3 DNA reads TGTGCCAGCAGTTACTTAAGGGCAGACGGGAAAGAGACCCAGTACTTC.

This chain uses TRBV5-8 with TRBJ2-7; 10 nucleotides match TRBD1. CDR3 length equals 17 residues. The V and J ends lost 2 bases and 4 bases, in that order; junction bases with no gene match: 12. Germline V gene data show CDR1 as SGHTS and CDR2 as YDEGEE. Written as DNA, the CDR3 is TGTGCCAGCAGCTTCTACCCGGGACAGGGGATTGGGTACGAGCAGTACTTC. It translates to CASSFYPGQGIGYEQYF.